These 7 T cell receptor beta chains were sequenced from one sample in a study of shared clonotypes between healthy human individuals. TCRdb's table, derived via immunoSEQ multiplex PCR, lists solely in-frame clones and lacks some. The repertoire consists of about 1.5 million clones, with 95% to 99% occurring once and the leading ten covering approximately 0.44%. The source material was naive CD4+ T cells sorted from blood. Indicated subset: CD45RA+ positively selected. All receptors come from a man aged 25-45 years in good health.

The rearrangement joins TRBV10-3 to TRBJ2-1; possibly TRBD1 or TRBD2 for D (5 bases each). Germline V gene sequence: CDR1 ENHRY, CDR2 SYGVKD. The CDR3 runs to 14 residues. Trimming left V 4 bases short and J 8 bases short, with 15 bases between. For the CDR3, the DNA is TGTGCCATCAGTGCAGCGGTGGGGACGGATGAGCAGTTCTTC. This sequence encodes CAISAAVGTDEQFF.

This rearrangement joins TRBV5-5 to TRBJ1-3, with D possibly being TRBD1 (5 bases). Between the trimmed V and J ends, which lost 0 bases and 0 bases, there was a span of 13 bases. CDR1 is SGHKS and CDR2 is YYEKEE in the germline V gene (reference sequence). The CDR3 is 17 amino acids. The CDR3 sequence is CASSLAGRGSSGNTIYF. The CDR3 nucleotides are TGTGCCAGCAGCTTGGCAGGGAGGGGCTCCTCTGGAAACACCATATATTTT.

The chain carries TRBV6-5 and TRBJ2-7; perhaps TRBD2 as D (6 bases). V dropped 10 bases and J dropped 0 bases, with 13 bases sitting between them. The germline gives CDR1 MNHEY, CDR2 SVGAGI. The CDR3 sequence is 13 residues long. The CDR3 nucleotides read TGTGCCATCGGAGCGGGTCCCTCCTACGAGCAGTACTTC. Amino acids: CAIGAGPSYEQYF.

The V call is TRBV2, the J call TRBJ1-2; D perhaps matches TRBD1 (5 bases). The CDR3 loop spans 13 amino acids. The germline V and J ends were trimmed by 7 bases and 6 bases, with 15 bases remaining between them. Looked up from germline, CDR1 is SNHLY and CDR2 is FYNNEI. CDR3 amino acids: CASKGELVNGYTF. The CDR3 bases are TGTGCCAGCAAAGGGGAGCTAGTAAATGGCTACACCTTC.

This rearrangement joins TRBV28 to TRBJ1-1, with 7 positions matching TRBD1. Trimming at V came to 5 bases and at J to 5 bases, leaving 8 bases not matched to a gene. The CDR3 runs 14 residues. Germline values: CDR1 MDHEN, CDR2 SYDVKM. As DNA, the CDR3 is TGTGCCAGCAGTCCAAACGGACAGGCAACTGAAGCTTTCTTT. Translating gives CASSPNGQATEAFF.

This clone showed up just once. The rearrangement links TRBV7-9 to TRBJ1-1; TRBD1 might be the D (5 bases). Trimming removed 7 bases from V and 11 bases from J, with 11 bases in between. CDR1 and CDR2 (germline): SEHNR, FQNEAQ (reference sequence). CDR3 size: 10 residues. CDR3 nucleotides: TGTGCCAGCACTCTGGGACCGGCTTTCTTT. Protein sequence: CASTLGPAFF.

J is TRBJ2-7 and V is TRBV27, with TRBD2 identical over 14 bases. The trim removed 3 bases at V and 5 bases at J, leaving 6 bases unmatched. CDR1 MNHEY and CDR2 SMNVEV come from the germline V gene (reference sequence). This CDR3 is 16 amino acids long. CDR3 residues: CASSFGTSGSIHEQYF. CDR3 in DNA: TGTGCCAGCAGTTTTGGGACTAGCGGGAGTATCCACGAGCAGTACTTC.